These 14 T cell receptor beta chains originate from one sample sequenced in a study of shared clonotypes between healthy human individuals. Here immunoSEQ multiplex PCR was the method, and the copy in TCRdb shows in-frame clones only, minus some. This table has around 990,000 clones, about 72% appearing once. The sample comprised memory CD4+ T cells from PBMCs. Described subset: CD45RA-negative fraction. The source is a young man in good health. Some clones in this sample may be carry-over from other donors' samples.

This clone was counted a few times. This chain joins TRBV11-1 and TRBJ2-5; TRBD2 agrees at 13 bases. Germline V gene data show CDR1 as SGHAT and CDR2 as FQDESV (reference sequence). The CDR3 extends over 17 amino acids. Germline trimming cut 1 base from V and 5 bases from J; bases unmatched to any gene: 7. CDR3: CASSLVRTSGRGETQYF. Here the CDR3 DNA reads TGTGCCAGCAGCTTAGTGAGGACTAGCGGGAGAGGCGAGACCCAGTACTTC.

V and J are TRBV10-1 and TRBJ2-7; 7 bases match TRBD1. The germline V gene encodes CDR1 WNHNN and CDR2 SYGVQD (reference sequence). V lost 10 bases to trimming and J lost 7 bases; unmatched junction nucleotides: 22. There are 16 residues in the CDR3. The CDR3 reads CANPDREGLQTGEQYF. In DNA, the CDR3 is TGCGCCAACCCCGACAGGGAAGGACTGCAGACGGGAGAGCAGTACTTC.

The rearrangement uses TRBV5-1 and TRBJ2-1, with D perhaps TRBD2 (6 bases). Trimming took 0 bases from V and 8 from J, leaving 15 bases between them. The germline CDR1 and CDR2 sequences are SGHRS and YFSETQ. This CDR3 region has 15 residues. The DNA of the CDR3 is TGCGCCAGCAGCTTGGCCGGCACGGGGGTGGATGAGCAGTTCTTC. Translating gives CASSLAGTGVDEQFF.

The chain uses TRBV5-1 and TRBJ1-1; tentatively, D is TRBD1 (5 bases). Germline loops: CDR1 SGHRS, CDR2 YFSETQ. CDR3 length equals 15 residues. The V end lost 4 bases, the J end lost 3 bases, and 16 bases lay between the germline ends. The CDR3 nucleotides read TGCGCCAGCAGCCCAAAGGGGTTGGGAGACACTGAAGCTTTCTTT. It specifies CASSPKGLGDTEAFF.

CDR3 residues: CASSPLGGGTGELFF. In DNA form, the CDR3 reads TGCGCCAGCAGCCCTTTGGGGGGCGGCACCGGGGAGCTGTTTTTT. The V call is TRBV4-1, the J call TRBJ2-2; D tentatively fits TRBD1 or TRBD2 (6 bases each). The CDR3 is made up of 15 amino acids. V was pared by 4 bases and J by 4 bases, with 13 bases between. Germline V gene lookup returns CDR1 MGHRA and CDR2 YSYEKL.

The rearrangement joins TRBV29-1 to TRBJ2-7; either TRBD1 or TRBD2 may supply D (5 bases each). CDR1 and CDR2 from the germline V gene are SQVTM and ANQGSEA. V shed 0 bases and J shed 3 bases, with 18 bases lying between them. The CDR3 runs 16 residues. CDR3 nucleotide sequence: TGCAGCGTTGAAGACGGTCCCGGGACGACGGGCTACGAGCAGTACTTC. It encodes CSVEDGPGTTGYEQYF.

The chain couples TRBV10-3 to TRBJ2-2, with a tentative D call TRBD1 (6 bases). The germline V gene has CDR1 ENHRY and CDR2 SYGVKD. The ends were cut back, 9 bases at V and 8 bases at J, with 19 bases in the middle. The CDR3 length is 14 residues. This chain's CDR3 is CAMKQGRDVGELFF. As DNA, the CDR3 is TGTGCCATGAAACAGGGACGGGACGTGGGGGAGCTGTTTTTT.

The chain recombines TRBV7-3 with TRBJ2-1, with D possibly TRBD2 on 5 matching bases. V lost 6 bases, J lost 4 bases, and 10 bases lay in between. The CDR3 runs to 13 residues. Germline V CDR1 and CDR2: SGHTA, FQGTGA. CDR3 nucleotide sequence: TGTGCCAGCAGTCCGGGGTATTACAATGAGCAGTTCTTC. Its protein is CASSPGYYNEQFF.

This chain connects TRBV5-1 to TRBJ1-2; D remains unclear. The CDR3 has 13 residues. V was clipped by 7 bases and J by 4 bases, with 14 bases between them. CDR1 SGHRS and CDR2 YFSETQ come from the germline V gene. The CDR3 sequence is CASQREAGYGYTF. For the CDR3, the DNA is TGCGCCAGCCAACGGGAAGCGGGCTATGGCTACACCTTC.

V is TRBV28 and J is TRBJ2-5, with D perhaps TRBD2 (7 bases). Deletions cut 4 bases from V and 5 bases from J, with 17 bases between. Germline V CDR1 and CDR2: MDHEN, SYDVKM. This CDR3 has 15 residues. The CDR3 loop reads CASSYAGARGETQYF. The CDR3 coding sequence is TGTGCCAGCAGTTATGCGGGGGCTCGGGGGGAGACCCAGTACTTC. The full variable domain, rest sourced from reference TRBV28 and TRBJ2-5, is DVKVTQSSRYLVKRTGEKVFLECVQDMDHENMFWYRQDPGLGLRLIYFSYDVKMKEKGDIPEGYSVSREKKERFSLILESASTNQTSMYLCASSYAGARGETQYFGPGTRLLVL.

V gene TRBV5-1 combines with J gene TRBJ2-3, with D possibly TRBD1 on 6 matching bases. V was trimmed by 3 bases and J by 3 bases, leaving 14 bases between them. The germline V gene encodes CDR1 SGHRS and CDR2 YFSETQ. The CDR3 contains 15 residues. CDR3 sequence (DNA): TGCGCCAGCAGCTCTCCGGGACATCGAACAGATACGCAGTATTTT. It is translated as CASSSPGHRTDTQYF.

The chain links TRBV9 to TRBJ2-5; 7 bases map to TRBD2. This CDR3 spans 15 amino acids. Germline CDR1 is SGDLS and CDR2 is YYNGEE. V lost 0 bases to trimming and J lost 5 bases; unmatched junction nucleotides: 7. The CDR3 reads CASSVGAGADETQYF. The CDR3 DNA sequence: TGTGCCAGCAGCGTAGGGGCGGGAGCCGATGAGACCCAGTACTTC.

This clone has just a few counts. J is TRBJ2-3 and V is TRBV4-3; 9 bases are shared with TRBD2. The CDR3 loop spans 18 amino acids. Germline V gene sequence: CDR1 LGHNA, CDR2 YSLEER. The junction had 9 bases not matched to a gene; V was cut back by 0 bases and J by 2 bases. This CDR3 reads CASSQEFSGRTNTDTQYF. In DNA, the CDR3 is TGCGCCAGCAGCCAAGAATTCAGCGGGAGGACCAACACAGATACGCAGTATTTT.

This clone was detected only once. The genes are TRBV19 and TRBJ2-2, with 9 bases fitting TRBD2. Losses at the gene ends were 6 bases for V and 3 bases for J; bases not matched to a gene: 5. CDR3 length: 15 amino acids. Germline loops: CDR1 LNHDA, CDR2 SQIVND (reference sequence). CDR3 nucleotide sequence: TGTGCCAGTAGCTTTGCGGGAGGGTACACCGGGGAGCTGTTTTTT. Protein: CASSFAGGYTGELFF.